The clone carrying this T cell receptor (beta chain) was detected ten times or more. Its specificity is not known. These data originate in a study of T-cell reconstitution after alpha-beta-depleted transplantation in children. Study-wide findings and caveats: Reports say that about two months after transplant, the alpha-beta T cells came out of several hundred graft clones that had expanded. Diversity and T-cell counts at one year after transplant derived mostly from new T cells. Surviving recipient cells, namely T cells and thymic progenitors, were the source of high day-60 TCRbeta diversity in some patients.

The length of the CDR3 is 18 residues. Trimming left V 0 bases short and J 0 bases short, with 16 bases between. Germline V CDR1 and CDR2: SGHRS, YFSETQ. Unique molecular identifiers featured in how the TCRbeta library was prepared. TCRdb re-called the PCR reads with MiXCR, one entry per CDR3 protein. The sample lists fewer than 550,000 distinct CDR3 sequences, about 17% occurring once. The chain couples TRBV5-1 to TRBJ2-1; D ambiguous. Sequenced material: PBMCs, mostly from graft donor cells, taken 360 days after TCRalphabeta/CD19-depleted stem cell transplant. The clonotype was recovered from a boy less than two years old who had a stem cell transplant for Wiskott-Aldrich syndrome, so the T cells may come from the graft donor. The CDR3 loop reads CASSLARPWRSSYNEQFF. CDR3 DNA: TGCGCCAGCAGCTTGGCCAGGCCTTGGCGCAGCTCCTACAATGAGCAGTTCTTC.